This TCR beta chain was profiled in a study of shared clonotypes between healthy human individuals. Deletions cut 5 bases from V and 7 bases from J, with 17 bases between. The CDR3 is made up of 14 amino acids. The V gene's germline CDR1 is MNHNY and CDR2 SVGAGI (reference sequence). Some clones are missing from TCRdb's copy, which holds only in-frame ones; the method was immunoSEQ multiplex PCR. The sample holds under 150,000 clones; about 70% are singletons and the top ten take around 24%. This TCR derives from a woman younger than 45 in good health. This chain links TRBV6-6 with TRBJ1-1, with D perhaps TRBD1 (5 bases). Sequenced input: memory CD8+ T cells sorted from blood. Described subset: CD45RO+ cells pooled with CCR7-negative TemRA cells. CDR3 amino acids: CASSAYRVQDEAFF. In nucleotides, the CDR3 is TGTGCCAGCAGTGCTTACCGGGTACAGGATGAAGCTTTCTTT.